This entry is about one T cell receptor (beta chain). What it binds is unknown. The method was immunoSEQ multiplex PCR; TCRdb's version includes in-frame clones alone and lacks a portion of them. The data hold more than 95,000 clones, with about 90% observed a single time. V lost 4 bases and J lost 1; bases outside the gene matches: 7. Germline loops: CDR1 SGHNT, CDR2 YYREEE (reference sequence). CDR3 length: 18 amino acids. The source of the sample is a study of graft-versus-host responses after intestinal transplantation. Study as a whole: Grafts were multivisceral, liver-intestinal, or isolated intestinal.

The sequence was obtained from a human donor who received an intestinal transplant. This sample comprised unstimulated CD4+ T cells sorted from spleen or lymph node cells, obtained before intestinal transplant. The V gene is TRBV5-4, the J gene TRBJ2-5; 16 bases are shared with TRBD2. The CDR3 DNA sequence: TGTGCCAGCAGCCAACCCGGGACTAGCGGGAGGGGCCAAGAGACCCAGTACTTC. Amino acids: CASSQPGTSGRGQETQYF.